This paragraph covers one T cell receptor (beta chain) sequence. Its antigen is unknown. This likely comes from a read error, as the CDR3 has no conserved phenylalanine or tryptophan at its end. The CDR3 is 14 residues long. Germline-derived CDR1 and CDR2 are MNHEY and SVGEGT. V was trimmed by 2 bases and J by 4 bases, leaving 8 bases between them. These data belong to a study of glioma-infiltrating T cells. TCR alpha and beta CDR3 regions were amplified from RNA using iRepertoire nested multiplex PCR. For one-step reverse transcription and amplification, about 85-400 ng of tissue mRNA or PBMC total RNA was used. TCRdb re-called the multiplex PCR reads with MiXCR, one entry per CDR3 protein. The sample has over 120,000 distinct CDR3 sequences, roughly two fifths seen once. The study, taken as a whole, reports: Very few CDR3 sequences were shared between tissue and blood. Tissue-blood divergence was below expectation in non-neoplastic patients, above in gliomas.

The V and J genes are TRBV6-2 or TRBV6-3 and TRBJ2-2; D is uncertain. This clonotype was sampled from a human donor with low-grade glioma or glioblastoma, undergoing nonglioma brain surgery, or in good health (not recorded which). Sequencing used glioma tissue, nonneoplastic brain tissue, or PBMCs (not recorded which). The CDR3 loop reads CASSYIRFTGELFL. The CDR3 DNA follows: TGTGCCAGCAGTTACATCAGGTTCACCGGGGAGCTGTTTCTT.